Each of the 30 T cell receptor beta chains below was sequenced from the same sample in a study of T cell responses to AZD1222 COVID-19 vaccine (dated by TCRdb to about 2021). The protocol used for the library was the immunoSEQ multiplex PCR assay. What TCRdb holds here is the immuneACCESS table cut down to in-frame rearrangements. Part of the clones is not present; checked against another copy, under half of the missing clones reflect an unresolved V gene, and the others are unexplained. The sample table holds roughly 100,000 clones, of which 85% to 90% were seen once. The ten biggest clones cover 40% to 55% of the sample. According to the study, the label for this sample's time point signals: about 28 days (+/-7) after the second vaccine dose. The sequencing used peripheral blood, collected 28 days after the second AZD1222 dose. These receptors were obtained from an adult who received the AZD1222 COVID-19 vaccine.

V is TRBV23-1 and J is TRBJ2-1; 7 nucleotides agree with TRBD1. TRBV23-1 is an open reading frame whose function is uncertain. There are 14 residues in the CDR3. V lost 6 bases and J lost 2; bases outside the gene matches: 4. This chain's CDR3 is CASRTGLPYNEQFF. CDR3 in DNA: TGCGCCAGCAGGACAGGGCTCCCCTACAATGAGCAGTTCTTC.

This chain uses TRBV3-1 (or the pseudogene TRBV3-2) with TRBJ1-5, with D maybe TRBD1 (5 bases). CDR3 length equals 17 residues. V dropped 1 base and J dropped 0 bases, with 13 bases sitting between them. Looked up from germline, CDR1 is LGHDT and CDR2 is YNNKEL (reference sequence). This chain's CDR3 is CASSQVGTAHSNQPQHF. CDR3 bases: TGTGCCAGCAGCCAAGTGGGGACGGCCCATAGCAATCAGCCCCAGCATTTT.

This clone was counted once. This chain connects TRBV28 to TRBJ1-2; 7 bases are shared with TRBD1. The J segment lost 4 bases and the V segment lost 5 bases, leaving 4 bases of the junction unmatched. The CDR3 has 13 residues. Germline CDR1 is MDHEN and CDR2 is SYDVKM. The CDR3: CASSLRTGYGYTF. CDR3 coding DNA: TGTGCCAGCAGTCTGAGGACAGGCTATGGCTACACCTTC.

The chain is built from TRBV5-1 and TRBJ1-6, with D tentatively TRBD1 (5 bases). Germline assignment: CDR1 SGHRS and CDR2 YFSETQ. This CDR3 region has 14 residues. The V end was cut by 8 bases, the J end by 10 bases, with 19 bases between. The CDR3 reads CASKEGTVGSPLHF. In DNA, the CDR3 is TGCGCCAGTAAAGAAGGGACGGTGGGGTCACCCCTCCACTTT.

This clone came up a few times. This chain connects TRBV7-2 to TRBJ1-2, with 7 nucleotides matching TRBD1. Germline V lookup: CDR1 SGHTA, CDR2 FQGNSA. The V and J ends lost 1 base and 4 bases, in that order; junction bases with no gene match: 6. The CDR3 loop spans 15 amino acids. This chain's CDR3 is CASSLGQGDIYGYTF. CDR3 DNA: TGTGCCAGCAGCTTAGGGCAGGGGGACATCTATGGCTACACCTTC.

This clone was seen a single time. V usage is TRBV6-5 and J usage is TRBJ2-3, with no clear D. Trimming stripped 4 bases from V and 4 bases from J, with 6 bases between. Per germline, CDR1 MNHEY and CDR2 SVGAGI. The CDR3 contains 12 residues. CDR3 sequence: CASSSKADTQYF. CDR3 nucleotide sequence: TGTGCCAGCAGTTCTAAAGCAGATACGCAGTATTTT.

The genes are TRBV29-1 and TRBJ1-2; D call uncertain. Germline V lookup: CDR1 SQVTM, CDR2 ANQGSEA. The V and J ends lost 3 bases and 5 bases respectively, with 10 bases between them. This CDR3 region has 12 residues. CDR3 loop: CSVDAPLYGYTF. CDR3 coding DNA: TGCAGCGTTGACGCCCCCTTATATGGCTACACCTTC.

This chain links TRBV24-1 with TRBJ1-2; D gene ambiguous. V was clipped by 2 bases and J by 4 bases, with 4 bases between them. The CDR3 totals 12 residues. CDR1 is KGHDR and CDR2 is SFDVKD in the germline V gene. The CDR3 is CATSDYRYGYTF. CDR3 DNA: TGTGCCACCAGTGATTACCGCTATGGCTACACCTTC.

The CDR3 nucleotides read TGCAGCGTAAGACAGGGTGGAACTGGAAACACCATATATTTT. The encoded protein is CSVRQGGTGNTIYF. V usage is TRBV29-1 and J usage is TRBJ1-3, with 7 bases matching TRBD1. V was clipped by 6 bases and J by 2 bases; unmatched bases: 7. Looked up from germline, CDR1 is SQVTM and CDR2 is ANQGSEA. The CDR3 has 14 residues.

The chain links TRBV27 to TRBJ2-7, with 7 positions matching TRBD1. The V gene's germline CDR1 is MNHEY and CDR2 SMNVEV (reference sequence). The CDR3 sequence is 14 residues long. V gave up 10 bases and J gave up 2 bases; unmatched junction bases: 11. CDR3 sequence: CATVGQITPYEQYF. For the CDR3, the DNA is TGTGCCACCGTGGGACAGATCACCCCCTACGAGCAGTACTTC.

This chain connects TRBV18 to TRBJ1-1, with D tentatively TRBD1 (6 bases). Trimming took 0 bases from V and 3 from J, leaving 11 bases between them. Per germline, CDR1 KGHSH and CDR2 LQKENI. The length of the CDR3 is 15 residues. DNA of the CDR3: TGTGCCAGCTCACCACCTAGTAGACAGGACACTGAAGCTTTCTTT. The encoded protein is CASSPPSRQDTEAFF. The variable domain in full, completed from reference TRBV18 and TRBJ1-1, reads NAGVMQNPRHLVRRRGQEARLRCSPMKGHSHVYWYRQLPEEGLKFMVYLQKENIIDESGMPKERFSAEFPKEGPSILRIQQVVRGDSAAYFCASSPPSRQDTEAFFGQGTRLTVV.

As for this clone: At one boundary the junction diverges from the germline segment, which might be a read error. This sequence joins TRBV5-1 and TRBJ1-3, with D possibly TRBD1 on 5 matching bases. Per the germline V gene, CDR1 is SGHRS and CDR2 is YFSETQ. CDR3 size: 14 residues. CDR3 nucleotide sequence: TGCGCCAGCAGCCGGACACTGTCTGGAGACACCATATATTTT. Translating it yields CASSRTLSGDTIYF.

This clone appeared a few times. The chain employs TRBV12-5 and TRBJ2-5; 7 bases are a match to TRBD1. V was clipped by 0 bases and J by 4 bases; unmatched bases: 2. This CDR3 is 14 amino acids long. Germline CDR1 and CDR2: LGHNT and FRNRAP. The CDR3 protein is CASGLVRGRETQYF. CDR3 nucleotide sequence: TGTGCTAGTGGTTTGGTGAGGGGGCGAGAGACCCAGTACTTC.

This rearrangement joins TRBV28 to TRBJ2-7, with 14 bases lining up with TRBD2. Germline assignment: CDR1 MDHEN and CDR2 SYDVKM. Losses at the gene ends were 5 bases for V and 11 bases for J; bases not matched to a gene: 11. The CDR3 totals 15 residues. Here the CDR3 DNA reads TGTGCCAGCAGTCAAGGGACTAGCGGGAGATCTGCCGAGTACTTC. Its translation: CASSQGTSGRSAEYF.

This chain joins TRBV6-5 and TRBJ1-1; perhaps TRBD1 as D (6 bases). The CDR3 is 15 residues long. The germline CDR1 and CDR2 sequences are MNHEY and SVGAGI. V was shortened by 0 bases and J by 1 base, with 9 bases between the two germline ends. The DNA for the CDR3 is TGTGCCAGCAGTTACTCTCAGGGGAGGAACACTGAAGCTTTCTTT. Its protein product is CASSYSQGRNTEAFF.

CDR3 sequence reads: CASSLMGPPFTEAFF. The CDR3 DNA reads as TGTGCCAGCAGTTTGATGGGGCCCCCGTTCACTGAAGCTTTCTTT. The chain recombines TRBV28 with TRBJ1-1, with TRBD1 as a possible D gene (5 bases). The CDR3 has 15 amino acids. Trimming cost V 3 bases and J 4 bases, with 15 bases left between them. Germline V gene data show CDR1 as MDHEN and CDR2 as SYDVKM.

The chain couples TRBV28 to TRBJ1-2; D not resolved. V lost 3 bases, J lost 8 bases, and 10 bases lay in between. Germline V gives CDR1 MDHEN, CDR2 SYDVKM. This CDR3 comprises 12 residues. This CDR3 is CASSFGVQGYTF. CDR3 DNA: TGTGCCAGCAGTTTCGGAGTTCAGGGCTACACCTTC.

The V and J genes are TRBV7-3 and TRBJ2-7; TRBD2 aligns across 12 bases. The germline gives CDR1 SGHTA, CDR2 FQGTGA. The ends lost 9 bases at V and 5 bases at J; junction bases unmatched: 11. The CDR3 runs 15 residues. CDR3 region: CARSLAGGPSNEQYF. Here the CDR3 DNA reads TGTGCCAGAAGTCTAGCGGGAGGGCCGTCTAACGAGCAGTACTTC.

The rearrangement joins TRBV3-1 (or the pseudogene TRBV3-2) to TRBJ1-2; no definite D call. With 1 base removed from V and 7 bases from J, the gap between germline ends came to 10 bases. The CDR3 runs 13 residues. Germline CDR1 is LGHDT and CDR2 is YNNKEL (reference sequence). The CDR3 coding sequence is TGTGCCAGCAGCCAAGTAGTAAACGGTGGCTACACCTTC. This sequence encodes CASSQVVNGGYTF.

This chain connects TRBV19 to TRBJ2-7; no clear D gene. CDR3 length equals 13 residues. Deletions cut 5 bases from V and 0 bases from J, with 8 bases between. CDR1 LNHDA and CDR2 SQIVND come from the germline V gene (reference sequence). CDR3 bases: TGTGCCAGTAGTTCTTTTACCTCCTACGAGCAGTACTTC. This sequence encodes CASSSFTSYEQYF.

The J gene is TRBJ2-5, the V gene TRBV18; 8 nucleotides line up with TRBD1. Germline V gene sequence: CDR1 KGHSH, CDR2 LQKENI. The length of the CDR3 is 15 residues. V lost 3 bases and J lost 2; bases outside the gene matches: 5. CDR3 nucleotide sequence: TGTGCCAGCTCACCCTCAACAGGGGGACAAGAGACCCAGTACTTC. Residues: CASSPSTGGQETQYF.

This chain links TRBV5-1 with TRBJ2-3; TRBD1 or TRBD2 may be the D gene (5 bases each). The germline V gene has CDR1 SGHRS and CDR2 YFSETQ. There are 13 residues in the CDR3. V lost 5 bases and J lost 7, with 14 bases in between. The CDR3 here is CASSTTGTHTQYF. DNA for the CDR3: TGCGCCAGCAGTACCACCGGGACCCATACGCAGTATTTT.

The chain recombines TRBV28 with TRBJ1-5; D not resolved. V was clipped by 7 bases and J by 4 bases, with 8 bases between them. Germline CDR1 is MDHEN and CDR2 is SYDVKM. The CDR3 is 12 amino acids. The CDR3 region has the DNA TGTGCCAGCATACAGAGTAATCAGCCCCAGCATTTT. Residues: CASIQSNQPQHF.

This clone was counted between two and nine times. The genes are TRBV19 and TRBJ2-3; 8 positions agree with TRBD1. Germline V gives CDR1 LNHDA, CDR2 SQIVND (reference sequence). Trimming took 5 bases from V and 2 from J; bases not matched to a gene: 6. The CDR3 covers 15 residues. The CDR3 nucleotides are TGTGCCAGTAGTTGGGGGGACAGGTCCACAGATACGCAGTATTTT. As protein: CASSWGDRSTDTQYF.

This clone occurred once. The rearrangement uses TRBV5-4 and TRBJ2-1, with D possibly being TRBD2 (5 bases). In germline, CDR1 is SGHNT, CDR2 YYREEE (reference sequence). V lost 4 bases and J lost 10, with 12 bases in between. CDR3 length equals 12 residues. CDR3 protein: CASSKEPGEQFF. CDR3 sequence (DNA): TGTGCCAGCAGCAAGGAGCCGGGGGAGCAGTTCTTC.

The chain is built from TRBV28 and TRBJ1-1; no reliable D call. Trimming cost V 3 bases and J 6 bases, with 5 bases left between them. CDR3 size: 11 residues. Germline V gene sequence: CDR1 MDHEN, CDR2 SYDVKM. Here the CDR3 reads CASSFGAEAFF. In DNA form, the CDR3 reads TGTGCCAGCAGTTTTGGAGCTGAAGCTTTCTTT.

The chain recombines TRBV7-9 with TRBJ1-1; D remains ambiguous. CDR1 is SEHNR, CDR2 FQNEAQ, per germline (reference sequence). The CDR3 is 16 residues long. The V end lost 0 bases, the J end lost 1 base, and 12 bases lay between the germline ends. The CDR3 reads CASSLAYGLKNTEAFF. The CDR3 DNA reads as TGTGCCAGCAGCTTAGCATATGGACTCAAGAACACTGAAGCTTTCTTT.

The gene calls are TRBV6-5 and TRBJ2-5, with unresolved D. CDR1 and CDR2 (germline): MNHEY, SVGAGI. Trimming took 7 bases from V and 2 from J, leaving 8 bases between them. This CDR3 contains 12 residues. Here the CDR3 reads CASTRHQETQYF. For the CDR3, the DNA is TGTGCCAGCACCCGGCATCAAGAGACCCAGTACTTC.

The V gene is TRBV28, the J gene TRBJ1-5; the D is unclear. Germline CDR1 reads MDHEN; CDR2 reads SYDVKM. With 7 bases removed from V and 2 bases from J, the gap between germline ends came to 12 bases. The CDR3 length is 14 residues. Written as DNA, the CDR3 is TGTGCCAGCATCTGGTCTCTGGGCAATCAGCCCCAGCATTTT. It specifies CASIWSLGNQPQHF.

The V gene is TRBV3-1 (or the pseudogene TRBV3-2), the J gene TRBJ1-3, with D possibly being TRBD1 (6 bases). Germline values: CDR1 LGHDT, CDR2 YNNKEL (reference sequence). The length of the CDR3 is 15 residues. V lost 6 bases and J lost 4, with 16 bases in between. This chain's CDR3 is CASRGGGLYGNTIYF. The CDR3 DNA sequence: TGTGCCAGCAGAGGGGGTGGGCTCTACGGAAACACCATATATTTT.